One and the same sample provided the 9 T cell receptor beta chains below, sequenced in a study of T cells of healthy individuals (dated 2018 in TCRdb). The library was built by means of 5' RACE. Instrument on record: Illumina MiSeq. TCRdb took the public reads, trimmed them with fastp at Q25, ran MiXCR for clone calling and kept in-frame beta chains. CDR3 protein duplicates are merged, each entry listing the most common genes and DNA. The sample includes about 96,000 distinct CDR3 sequences, with 17% observed a single time. About 6.2% of the sample rests with the top ten. Receptors were obtained from a human donor in good health.

This clonotype was seen repeatedly, ten times or more. The J gene is TRBJ2-7, the V gene TRBV20-1; 10 bases agree with TRBD1. CDR1 DFQATT and CDR2 SNEGSKA come from the germline V gene (reference sequence). J gave up 0 bases and V 3 bases, and 5 bases lay outside the gene matches. CDR3 length: 15 amino acids. CDR3 DNA: TGCAGTGCTAGCTCCGGGACAGGGGTCTCCTACGAGCAGTACTTC. This codes for CSASSGTGVSYEQYF.

This chain connects TRBV29-1 to TRBJ2-7; 7 nucleotides agree with TRBD1. This CDR3 is built from 16 residues. The trim removed 6 bases at V and 6 bases at J, leaving 20 bases unmatched. Germline-derived CDR1 and CDR2 are SQVTM and ANQGSEA. CDR3: CSVMTGRVDPLGEQYF. DNA for the CDR3: TGCAGCGTAATGACAGGGAGAGTGGATCCCCTAGGCGAGCAGTACTTC.

This rearrangement joins TRBV6-5 to TRBJ2-5, with TRBD1 matching 12 bases. Germline V gives CDR1 MNHEY, CDR2 SVGAGI. The CDR3 totals 22 residues. Trimming removed 0 bases from V and 0 bases from J; junction bases left unmatched: 17. The CDR3 sequence is CASSYSSGTGGVSGMYQETQYF. The CDR3 DNA reads as TGTGCCAGCAGTTACTCATCCGGGACAGGGGGCGTTAGCGGGATGTACCAAGAGACCCAGTACTTC.

Comments on this clonotype: The junction and the germline gene differ at one end; a read error may be behind it. The genes are TRBV20-1 and TRBJ2-2, with D possibly TRBD2 on 7 matching bases. CDR1 is DFQATT, CDR2 SNEGSKA, per germline (reference sequence). The CDR3 runs to 14 residues. The CDR3 sequence: CSANLGGDTGEPFF. The CDR3 bases are TGCAGTGCTAACCTGGGAGGGGACACCGGGGAGCCGTTTTTT.

This clonotype was recorded at least ten times. The rearrangement joins TRBV6-9 to TRBJ1-5; possible D gene TRBD1, 5 bases. Germline-derived CDR1 and CDR2 are MNHGY and SVAAGI. V lost 4 bases and J lost 4, with 20 bases in between. The CDR3 extends over 17 amino acids. The CDR3 here is CASSSPGRDPNNQPQHF. The CDR3 DNA reads as TGTGCCAGCAGTTCCCCGGGCCGGGACCCGAATAATCAGCCCCAGCATTTT.

This chain joins TRBV12-3 or TRBV12-4 and TRBJ2-3; 7 bases fit TRBD2. J gave up 7 bases and V 6 bases, and 13 bases lay outside the gene matches. The CDR3 length is 15 residues. DNA for the CDR3: TGTGCCAGCAGCCCCGGGGGGAGGCCGAACTATACGCAGTATTTT. This translates into CASSPGGRPNYTQYF.

There are many counts of this clonotype. V is TRBV20-1 and J is TRBJ1-2; D is unresolved. This CDR3 has 12 amino acids. The germline V gene encodes CDR1 DFQATT and CDR2 SNEGSKA (reference sequence). V was cut by 4 bases and J by 7 bases, with 13 bases left in between. CDR3 DNA: TGCAGTGCTATCCCCCCCCTTGGTGGCTACACCTTC. This gives the protein CSAIPPLGGYTF.

The chain is built from TRBV5-1 and TRBJ2-2, with unresolved D. The CDR3 covers 14 residues. Looked up from germline, CDR1 is SGHRS and CDR2 is YFSETQ. The V end lost 4 bases, the J end lost 2 bases, and 9 bases lay between the germline ends. The CDR3 loop is CASSTDGNTGELFF. CDR3 sequence (DNA): TGCGCCAGCAGCACGGACGGTAACACCGGGGAGCTGTTTTTT. The whole variable domain, filled in from reference TRBV5-1 and TRBJ2-2, reads KAGVTQTPRYLIKTRGQQVTLSCSPISGHRSVSWYQQTPGQGLQFLFEYFSETQRNKGNFPGRFSGRQFSNSRSEMNVSTLELGDSALYLCASSTDGNTGELFFGEGSRLTVL.

This clonotype has more than one count but fewer than ten. The genes are TRBV7-2 and TRBJ1-6; D unresolved. The CDR3 has 15 residues. Trimming pared 3 bases from V and 5 bases from J, leaving 11 bases between. Per the germline V gene, CDR1 is SGHTA and CDR2 is FQGNSA. The CDR3 sequence is CASSFFGQNNSPLHF. As DNA, the CDR3 is TGTGCCAGCAGCTTCTTTGGGCAAAATAATTCACCCCTCCACTTT. The variable domain in full, completed from reference TRBV7-2 and TRBJ1-6, reads GAGVSQSPSNKVTEKGKDVELRCDPISGHTALYWYRQSLGQGLEFLIYFQGNSAPDKSGLPSDRFSAERTGGSVSTLTIQRTQQEDSAVYLCASSFFGQNNSPLHFGNGTRLTVT.